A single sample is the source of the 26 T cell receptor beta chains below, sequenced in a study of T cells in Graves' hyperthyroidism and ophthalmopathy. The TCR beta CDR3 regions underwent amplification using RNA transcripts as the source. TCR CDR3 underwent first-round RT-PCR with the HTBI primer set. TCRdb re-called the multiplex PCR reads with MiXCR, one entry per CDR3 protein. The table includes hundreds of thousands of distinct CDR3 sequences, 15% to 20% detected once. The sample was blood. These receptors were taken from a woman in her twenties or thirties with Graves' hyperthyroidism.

The CDR3 region has the DNA TGTGCCAGCAGCCCCCTGACTAGCGGGGTTTGGGCGGAGACCCAGTACTTC. It translates to CASSPLTSGVWAETQYF. The J gene is TRBJ2-5, the V gene TRBV7-9; TRBD2 matches at 11 bases. The V gene end was trimmed by 5 bases and the J gene end by 5 bases; junction bases not matched to a gene: 13. Germline assignment: CDR1 SEHNR and CDR2 FQNEAQ (reference sequence). The length of the CDR3 is 17 residues.

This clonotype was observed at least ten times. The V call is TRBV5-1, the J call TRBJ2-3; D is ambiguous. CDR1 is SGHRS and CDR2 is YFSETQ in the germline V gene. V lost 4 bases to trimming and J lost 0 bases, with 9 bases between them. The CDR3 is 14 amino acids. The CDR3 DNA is TGCGCCAGCAGCACCGAGACTAGCACAGATACGCAGTATTTT. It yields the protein CASSTETSTDTQYF.

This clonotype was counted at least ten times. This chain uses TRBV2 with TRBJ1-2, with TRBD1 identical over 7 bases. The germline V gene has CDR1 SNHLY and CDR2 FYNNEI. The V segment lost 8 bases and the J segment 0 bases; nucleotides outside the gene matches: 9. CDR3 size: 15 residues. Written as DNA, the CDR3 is TGTGCCAGCGTCCTTAGTCAGGGGGCTAACTATGGCTACACCTTC. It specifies CASVLSQGANYGYTF.

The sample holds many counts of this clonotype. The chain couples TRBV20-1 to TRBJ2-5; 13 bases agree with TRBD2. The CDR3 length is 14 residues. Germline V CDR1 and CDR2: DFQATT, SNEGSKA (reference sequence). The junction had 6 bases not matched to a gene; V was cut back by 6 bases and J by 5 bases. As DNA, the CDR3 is TGCAGTGCACCCGGACTAGCGGGAGTTGAGACCCAGTACTTC. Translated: CSAPGLAGVETQYF.

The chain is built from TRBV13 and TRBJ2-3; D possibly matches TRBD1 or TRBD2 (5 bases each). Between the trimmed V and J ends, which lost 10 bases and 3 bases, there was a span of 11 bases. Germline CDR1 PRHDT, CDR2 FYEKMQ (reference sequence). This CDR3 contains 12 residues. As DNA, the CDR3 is TGTGCCACGGGGACCTTTACAGATACGCAGTATTTT. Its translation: CATGTFTDTQYF.

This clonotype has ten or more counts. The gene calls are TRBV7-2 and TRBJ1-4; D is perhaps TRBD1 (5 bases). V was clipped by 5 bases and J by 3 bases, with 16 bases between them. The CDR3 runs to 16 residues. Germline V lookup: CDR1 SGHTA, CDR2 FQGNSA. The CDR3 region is CASSRVVGASNEKLFF. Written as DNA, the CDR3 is TGTGCCAGCAGCCGGGTGGTAGGGGCGTCTAATGAAAAACTGTTTTTT. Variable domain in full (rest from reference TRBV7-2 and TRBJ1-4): GAGVSQSPSNKVTEKGKDVELRCDPISGHTALYWYRQSLGQGLEFLIYFQGNSAPDKSGLPSDRFSAERTGGSVSTLTIQRTQQEDSAVYLCASSRVVGASNEKLFFGSGTQLSVL.

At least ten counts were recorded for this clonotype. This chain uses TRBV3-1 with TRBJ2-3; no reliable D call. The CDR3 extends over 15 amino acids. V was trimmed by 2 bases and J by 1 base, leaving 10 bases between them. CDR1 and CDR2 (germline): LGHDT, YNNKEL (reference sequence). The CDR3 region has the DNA TGTGCCAGCAGCCAACGGGCCGGTCGCACAGATACGCAGTATTTT. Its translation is CASSQRAGRTDTQYF.

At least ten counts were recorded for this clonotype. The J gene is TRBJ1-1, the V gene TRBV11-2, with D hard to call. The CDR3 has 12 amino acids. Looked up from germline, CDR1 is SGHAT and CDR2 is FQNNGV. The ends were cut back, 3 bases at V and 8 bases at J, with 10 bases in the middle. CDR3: CASSFLIPEAFF. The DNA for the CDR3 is TGTGCCAGCAGCTTTTTAATCCCGGAAGCTTTCTTT.

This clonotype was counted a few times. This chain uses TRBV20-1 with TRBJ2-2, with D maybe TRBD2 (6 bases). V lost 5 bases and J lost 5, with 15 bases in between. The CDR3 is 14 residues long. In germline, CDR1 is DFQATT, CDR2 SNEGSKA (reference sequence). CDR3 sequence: CSAQGRLQTGELFF. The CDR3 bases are TGCAGTGCTCAAGGGAGGCTACAAACCGGGGAGCTGTTTTTT.

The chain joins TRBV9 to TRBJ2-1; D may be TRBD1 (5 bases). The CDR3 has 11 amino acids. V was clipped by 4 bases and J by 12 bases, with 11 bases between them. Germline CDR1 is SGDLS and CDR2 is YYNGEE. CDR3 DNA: TGTGCCAGCAGCCAAGGGGTGATGCAGTTCTTC. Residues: CASSQGVMQFF.

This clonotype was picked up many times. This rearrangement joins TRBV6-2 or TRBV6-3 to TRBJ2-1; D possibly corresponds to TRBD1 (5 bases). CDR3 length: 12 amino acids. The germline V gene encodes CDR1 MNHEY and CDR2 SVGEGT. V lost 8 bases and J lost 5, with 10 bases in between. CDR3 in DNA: TGTGCCAGCTTCGACAGACACAATGAGCAGTTCTTC. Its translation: CASFDRHNEQFF.

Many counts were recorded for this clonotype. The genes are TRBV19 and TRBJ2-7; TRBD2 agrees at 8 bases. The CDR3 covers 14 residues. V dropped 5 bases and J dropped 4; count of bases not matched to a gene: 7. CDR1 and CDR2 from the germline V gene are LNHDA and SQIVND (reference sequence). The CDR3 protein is CASSHSGSQYEQYF. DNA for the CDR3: TGTGCCAGTAGTCACAGCGGGAGCCAGTACGAGCAGTACTTC.

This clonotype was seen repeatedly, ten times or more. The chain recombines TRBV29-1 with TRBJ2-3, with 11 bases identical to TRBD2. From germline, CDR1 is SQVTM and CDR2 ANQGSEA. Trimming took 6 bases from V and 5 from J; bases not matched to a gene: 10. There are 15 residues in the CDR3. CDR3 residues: CSVSQTSGTGDTQYF. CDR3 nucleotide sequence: TGCAGCGTCTCCCAGACTAGCGGGACAGGAGATACGCAGTATTTT.

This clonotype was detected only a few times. The CDR3 sequence is CASSFQAGGTYEQYF. The CDR3 DNA follows: TGTGCCAGCAGCTTTCAAGCGGGAGGGACCTACGAGCAGTACTTC. This sequence joins TRBV7-9 and TRBJ2-7; 10 bases are a match to TRBD2. From germline, CDR1 is SEHNR and CDR2 FQNEAQ (reference sequence). V lost 3 bases and J lost 2; bases outside the gene matches: 4. There are 15 residues in the CDR3.

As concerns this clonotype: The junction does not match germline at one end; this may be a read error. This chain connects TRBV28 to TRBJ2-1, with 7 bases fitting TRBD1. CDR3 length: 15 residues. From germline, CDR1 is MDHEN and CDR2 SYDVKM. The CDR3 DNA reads TGTGCCAGCAGGTCCACCGGGACAGCCTACCATGAGCAGTTCTTC. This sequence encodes CASRSTGTAYHEQFF.

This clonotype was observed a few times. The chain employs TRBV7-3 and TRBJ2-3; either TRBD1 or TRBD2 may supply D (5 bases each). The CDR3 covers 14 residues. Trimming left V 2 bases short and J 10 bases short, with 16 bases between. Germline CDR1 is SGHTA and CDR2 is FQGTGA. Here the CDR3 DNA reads TGTGCCAGCAGCTTAGACCCGGGGCCGTATGCGCAGTATTTT. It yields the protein CASSLDPGPYAQYF.

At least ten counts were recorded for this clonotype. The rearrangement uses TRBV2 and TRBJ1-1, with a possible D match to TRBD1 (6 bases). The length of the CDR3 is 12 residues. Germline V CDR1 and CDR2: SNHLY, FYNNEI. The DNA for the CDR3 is TGTGCGAGGAGACAGGCGAACACTGAAGCTTTCTTT. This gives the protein CARRQANTEAFF.

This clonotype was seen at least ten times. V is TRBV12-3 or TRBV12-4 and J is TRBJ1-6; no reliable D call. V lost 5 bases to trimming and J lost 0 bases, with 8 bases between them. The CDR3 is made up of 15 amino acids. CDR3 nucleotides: TGTGCCAGCAGTCCGGGCCGCTCCTATAATTCACCCCTCCACTTT. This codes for CASSPGRSYNSPLHF.

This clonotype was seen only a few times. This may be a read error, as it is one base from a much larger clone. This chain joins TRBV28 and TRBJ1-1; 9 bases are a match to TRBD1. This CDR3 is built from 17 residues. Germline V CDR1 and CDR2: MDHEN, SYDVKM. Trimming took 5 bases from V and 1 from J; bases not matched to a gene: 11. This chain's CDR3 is CASSRRGQGVANTEAFF. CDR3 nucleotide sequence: TGTGCCAGCAGTCGACGGGGACAGGGCGTTGCGAACACTGAAGCTTTCTTT. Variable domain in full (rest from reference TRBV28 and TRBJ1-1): DVKVTQSSRYLVKRTGEKVFLECVQDMDHENMFWYRQDPGLGLRLIYFSYDVKMKEKGDIPEGYSVSREKKERFSLILESASTNQTSMYLCASSRRGQGVANTEAFFGQGTRLTVV.

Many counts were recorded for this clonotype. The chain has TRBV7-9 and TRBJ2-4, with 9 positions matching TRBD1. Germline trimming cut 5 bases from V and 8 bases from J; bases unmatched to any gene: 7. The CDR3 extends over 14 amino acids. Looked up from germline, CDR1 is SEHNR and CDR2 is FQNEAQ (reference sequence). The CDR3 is CASSVGQGGDIQYF. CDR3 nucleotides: TGTGCCAGCAGCGTGGGACAGGGAGGGGACATTCAGTACTTC.

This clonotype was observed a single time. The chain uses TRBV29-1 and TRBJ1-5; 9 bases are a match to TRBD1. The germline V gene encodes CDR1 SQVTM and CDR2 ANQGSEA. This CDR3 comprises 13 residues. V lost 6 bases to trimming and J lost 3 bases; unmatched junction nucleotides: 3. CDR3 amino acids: CSVGTGFNQPQHF. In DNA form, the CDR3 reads TGCAGCGTGGGGACAGGGTTCAATCAGCCCCAGCATTTT.

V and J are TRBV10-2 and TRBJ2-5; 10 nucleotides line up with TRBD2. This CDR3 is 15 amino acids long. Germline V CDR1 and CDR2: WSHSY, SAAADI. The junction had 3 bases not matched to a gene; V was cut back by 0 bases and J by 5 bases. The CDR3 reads CASSESSGRGETQYF. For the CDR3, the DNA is TGCGCCAGCAGTGAGTCGAGCGGGAGGGGGGAGACCCAGTACTTC.

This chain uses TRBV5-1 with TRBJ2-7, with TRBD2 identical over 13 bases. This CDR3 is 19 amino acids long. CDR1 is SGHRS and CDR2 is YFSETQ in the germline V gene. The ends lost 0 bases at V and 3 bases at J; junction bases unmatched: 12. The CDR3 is CASSLGTSGSGYSHYEQYF. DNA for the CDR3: TGCGCCAGCAGCTTGGGGACTAGCGGGAGTGGTTACAGCCACTACGAGCAGTACTTC. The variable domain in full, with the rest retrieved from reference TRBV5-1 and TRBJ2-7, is KAGVTQTPRYLIKTRGQQVTLSCSPISGHRSVSWYQQTPGQGLQFLFEYFSETQRNKGNFPGRFSGRQFSNSRSEMNVSTLELGDSALYLCASSLGTSGSGYSHYEQYFGPGTRLTVT.

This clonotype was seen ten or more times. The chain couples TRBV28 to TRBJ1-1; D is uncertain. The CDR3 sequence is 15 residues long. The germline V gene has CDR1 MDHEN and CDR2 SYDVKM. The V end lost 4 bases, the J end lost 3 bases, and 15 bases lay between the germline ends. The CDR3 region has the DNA TGTGCCAGCAGTTCGCCTGGGAGGGTAGACACTGAAGCTTTCTTT. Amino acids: CASSSPGRVDTEAFF.

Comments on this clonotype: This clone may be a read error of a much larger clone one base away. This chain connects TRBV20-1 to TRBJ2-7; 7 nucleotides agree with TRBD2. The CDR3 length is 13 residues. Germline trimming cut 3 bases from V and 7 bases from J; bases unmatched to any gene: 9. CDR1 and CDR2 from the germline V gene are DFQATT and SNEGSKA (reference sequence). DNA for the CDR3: TGCAGTGCTAGCGGACTGGGGGGGAATGAGCAGTACTTC. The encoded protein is CSASGLGGNEQYF.

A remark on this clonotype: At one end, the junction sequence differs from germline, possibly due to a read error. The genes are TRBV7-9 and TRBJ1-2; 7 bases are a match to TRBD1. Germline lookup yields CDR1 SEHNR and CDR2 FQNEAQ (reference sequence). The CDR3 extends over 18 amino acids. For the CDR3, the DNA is TGTGCCAGCAGCCCCCCAGGGACAGCCCCATCCGGTAACTCTGGCTACACCTTC. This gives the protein CASSPPGTAPSGNSGYTF. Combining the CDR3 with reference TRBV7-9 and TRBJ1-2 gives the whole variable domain DTGVSQNPRHKITKRGQNVTFRCDPISEHNRLYWYRQTLGQGPEFLTYFQNEAQLEKSRLLSDRFSAERPKGSFSTLEIQRTEQGDSAMYLCASSPPGTAPSGNSGYTFGSGTRLTVV.